The 27 T cell receptor beta chains below all came from one sample that was sequenced in a study of cytomegalovirus exposure and HLA in healthy donors. The PCR was carried out with 60 Vbeta primers and 13 Jbeta primers. Profiled with immunoSEQ multiplex PCR; TCRdb holds only in-frame clones, not every one. The table shows 150,000 to 160,000 clones, with roughly 84% occurring only once. The source material was PBMCs. The source is a woman aged 18-29 years in good health and CMV-seronegative.

This clone turned up a few times. V usage is TRBV4-3 and J usage is TRBJ2-1; 9 bases agree with TRBD2. The CDR3 sequence is 17 residues long. V lost 4 bases to trimming and J lost 8 bases; unmatched junction nucleotides: 15. From germline, CDR1 is LGHNA and CDR2 YSLEER. CDR3 in amino acids: CASSPGGRGGLFDEQFF. The CDR3 DNA sequence: TGCGCCAGCAGCCCCGGCGGGCGGGGGGGCCTTTTCGATGAGCAGTTCTTC.

The chain is built from TRBV5-1 and TRBJ1-3; 8 nucleotides align to TRBD1. The germline V gene encodes CDR1 SGHRS and CDR2 YFSETQ. Unmatched junction bases numbered 8, after V lost 0 bases and J lost 3 bases. The CDR3 length is 17 residues. The CDR3: CASSLGVQGAYGNTIYF. Written as DNA, the CDR3 is TGCGCCAGCAGCTTGGGGGTCCAGGGGGCTTATGGAAACACCATATATTTT.

This chain uses TRBV10-3 with TRBJ2-1; D might be TRBD1 (6 bases). Trimming removed 9 bases at V and 10 bases at J, with 22 bases between. Germline V CDR1 and CDR2: ENHRY, SYGVKD. The CDR3 is 14 amino acids. CDR3 region: CAISRDKSIREQFF. CDR3 DNA: TGTGCCATTAGCCGGGACAAGTCCATCCGAGAGCAGTTCTTC.

The genes are TRBV30 and TRBJ1-4; maybe TRBD1 (5 bases). With 1 base removed from V and 6 bases from J, the gap between germline ends came to 12 bases. CDR1 GTSNPN and CDR2 SVGIG come from the germline V gene (reference sequence). The CDR3 has 14 residues. For the CDR3, the DNA is TGTGCCTGGAGTGACGGCACGGGGGATGAAAAACTGTTTTTT. Its protein product is CAWSDGTGDEKLFF.

The V gene is TRBV7-9, the J gene TRBJ2-1; the match to TRBD2 covers 8 bases. The CDR3 consists of 15 residues. V was pared by 1 base and J by 8 bases, with 7 bases of the junction left unmatched. Germline-derived CDR1 and CDR2 are SEHNR and FQNEAQ (reference sequence). CDR3 nucleotides: TGTGCCAGCAGCTTAGTCGGCGGGGGGATCGATGAGCAGTTCTTC. Residues: CASSLVGGGIDEQFF.

This sequence joins TRBV7-9 and TRBJ2-2; perhaps TRBD1 as D (5 bases). Per germline, CDR1 SEHNR and CDR2 FQNEAQ (reference sequence). V was clipped by 7 bases and J by 1 base, with 10 bases between them. The CDR3 spans 14 residues. CDR3 region: CASNPDKNTGELFF. The CDR3 DNA reads TGTGCCAGCAACCCGGACAAGAACACCGGGGAGCTGTTTTTT.

This sequence joins TRBV27 and TRBJ1-4; 8 bases match TRBD1. Trimming cost V 4 bases and J 5 bases; bases outside gene matches: 6. CDR1 and CDR2 (germline): MNHEY, SMNVEV (reference sequence). The CDR3 is made up of 15 amino acids. The CDR3 protein is CASSSWTGTNEKLFF. The CDR3 DNA sequence: TGTGCCAGCAGTTCATGGACAGGGACAAATGAAAAACTGTTTTTT.

This clone was recorded a few times. This chain connects TRBV10-3 to TRBJ2-7; perhaps TRBD2 as D (6 bases). Deletions cut 10 bases from V and 2 bases from J, with 18 bases between. The CDR3 is 14 amino acids. In germline, CDR1 is ENHRY, CDR2 SYGVKD. CDR3 region: CATNRASETYEQYF. CDR3 nucleotide sequence: TGTGCCACAAATCGGGCTAGCGAGACCTACGAGCAGTACTTC.

The rearrangement joins TRBV4-3 to TRBJ2-4; possibly TRBD1 for D (6 bases). The CDR3 runs to 15 residues. V was pared by 3 bases and J by 3 bases, with 12 bases between. CDR1 and CDR2 (germline): LGHNA, YSLEER. The CDR3 sequence is CASSQERGIKNIQYF. Here the CDR3 DNA reads TGCGCCAGCAGCCAGGAGAGGGGGATCAAAAACATTCAGTACTTC.

The chain employs TRBV21-1 and TRBJ2-2; no check of the table's D call, TRBD1, against the DNA was made. TRBV21-1 counts as a pseudogene. This CDR3 is built from 16 residues. The chain's CDR3 is CASAEGQGLVTGELFF. The CDR3 DNA sequence: TGTGCCAGCGCCGAGGGACAGGGGCTAGTGACCGGGGAGCTGTTTTTT.

The V call is TRBV2, the J call TRBJ1-6; tentative D call: TRBD1 (6 bases). Trimming pared 8 bases from V and 10 bases from J, leaving 15 bases between. Germline V gene sequence: CDR1 SNHLY, CDR2 FYNNEI. CDR3 length equals 13 residues. For the CDR3, the DNA is TGTGCCAGCGAAGTCCTCACAGGGTCACCCCTCCACTTT. Amino acid sequence: CASEVLTGSPLHF.

The table lists this clone with a count of one. The chain recombines TRBV28 with TRBJ2-5; 7 positions match TRBD2. The V gene end was trimmed by 4 bases and the J gene end by 5 bases; junction bases not matched to a gene: 16. Germline CDR1 MDHEN, CDR2 SYDVKM. This CDR3 has 17 residues. CDR3 region: CASSSLMGGNPLETQYF. CDR3 bases: TGTGCCAGCAGTTCCCTTATGGGGGGGAACCCGCTGGAGACCCAGTACTTC.

The chain combines TRBV7-3 with TRBJ1-1; TRBD1 matches 7 bases. Germline CDR1 SGHTA, CDR2 FQGTGA. Losses at the gene ends were 5 bases for V and 0 bases for J; bases not matched to a gene: 0. This CDR3 has 13 amino acids. The CDR3 spells CASSQGVNTEAFF. Here the CDR3 DNA reads TGTGCCAGCAGCCAGGGGGTGAACACTGAAGCTTTCTTT.

The count of this clone is one. The V gene is TRBV30, the J gene TRBJ1-1; TRBD1 matches at 7 bases. Germline CDR1 is GTSNPN and CDR2 is SVGIG (reference sequence). V lost 5 bases to trimming and J lost 5 bases; unmatched junction nucleotides: 8. The CDR3 extends over 13 amino acids. The CDR3 sequence is CAWETGTRTEAFF. The CDR3 nucleotides are TGTGCCTGGGAGACAGGGACTCGTACTGAAGCTTTCTTT.

DNA for the CDR3: TGTGCCAGCAGTCCGGACCTAGCGGGAGTTCAACAGTACTTC. This sequence encodes CASSPDLAGVQQYF. This rearrangement joins TRBV6-6 to TRBJ2-5; TRBD2 matches at 10 bases. The CDR3 is 14 residues long. The V gene's germline CDR1 is MNHNY and CDR2 SVGAGI (reference sequence). V lost 5 bases and J lost 11; bases outside the gene matches: 11.

The chain recombines TRBV18 with TRBJ1-3; 7 bases align to TRBD1. Losses at the gene ends were 1 base for V and 4 bases for J; bases not matched to a gene: 7. The CDR3 is 16 amino acids. Germline CDR1 and CDR2: KGHSH and LQKENI. CDR3 coding DNA: TGTGCCAGCTCACCACTTTCGTGGACAGGAGGAAACACCATATATTTT. Translated: CASSPLSWTGGNTIYF. Full variable domain (outside the CDR3, taken from reference TRBV18 and TRBJ1-3): NAGVMQNPRHLVRRRGQEARLRCSPMKGHSHVYWYRQLPEEGLKFMVYLQKENIIDESGMPKERFSAEFPKEGPSILRIQQVVRGDSAAYFCASSPLSWTGGNTIYFGEGSWLTVV.

On this clone: Other nucleotide sequences from this sample produce the same CDR3. This chain joins TRBV6-7 and TRBJ2-7; 7 nucleotides align to TRBD2. TRBV6-7 is an ORF, with its function uncertain. This CDR3 region has 15 residues. After removal of 5 bases from V and 2 bases from J, the junction contained 9 bases not matched to a gene. The CDR3 DNA reads as TGTGCCAGCAGTCCCCAGCGGGGATCACCCTACGAGCAGTACTTC. Its translation is CASSPQRGSPYEQYF.

This chain joins TRBV6-5 and TRBJ1-2, with D possibly matching TRBD1 (5 bases). CDR1 MNHEY and CDR2 SVGAGI come from the germline V gene. V gave up 6 bases and J gave up 10 bases, with 18 bases separating them. This CDR3 is 13 amino acids long. CDR3 region: CASSPLGREAYTF. The CDR3 DNA is TGTGCCAGCAGCCCACTGGGCAGGGAGGCCTACACCTTC.

The J gene is TRBJ1-4, the V gene TRBV2; 7 bases are shared with TRBD1. The CDR3 extends over 15 amino acids. In germline, CDR1 is SNHLY, CDR2 FYNNEI. V trimming: 6 bases; J trimming: 7 bases; junction bases outside the gene matches: 11. The CDR3 loop reads CASSPDRAQFEKLFF. The CDR3 region has the DNA TGTGCCAGCAGCCCAGACAGGGCCCAATTTGAAAAACTGTTTTTT.

V usage is TRBV4-3 and J usage is TRBJ2-7; 9 bases are shared with TRBD1. The CDR3 is 13 amino acids. Germline V gene data show CDR1 as LGHNA and CDR2 as YSLEER. With V trimmed by 4 bases and J by 7 bases, 5 bases remained unmatched. The CDR3 nucleotides are TGCGCCAGCAGCCGGGACAGGGTAGGAGAGCAGTACTTC. Its protein product is CASSRDRVGEQYF.

The rearrangement links TRBV6-6 to TRBJ1-2; the D gene is possibly TRBD1 (5 bases). This CDR3 contains 13 residues. V lost 6 bases, J lost 4 bases, and 12 bases lay in between. In germline, CDR1 is MNHNY, CDR2 SVGAGI (reference sequence). Written as DNA, the CDR3 is TGTGCCAGCAGAGCGACAGAGTCCTATGGCTACACCTTC. Protein sequence: CASRATESYGYTF.

This clone is a singleton in its sample. The CDR3 protein is CASSEELAGGTDTQYF. CDR3 coding DNA: TGTGCCAGCAGCGAAGAACTAGCGGGGGGGACAGATACGCAGTATTTT. V gene TRBV9 combines with J gene TRBJ2-3; 13 bases agree with TRBD2. Per germline, CDR1 SGDLS and CDR2 YYNGEE. V lost 3 bases to trimming and J lost 3 bases; unmatched junction nucleotides: 4. The CDR3 length is 16 residues.

CDR3 in DNA: TGTGCCACCCTGGGGGCCGGGACAGCAAACTATGGCTACACCTTC. This gives the protein CATLGAGTANYGYTF. The chain uses TRBV7-9 and TRBJ1-2; TRBD1 aligns across 7 bases. The J segment lost 2 bases and the V segment lost 10 bases, leaving 13 bases of the junction unmatched. This CDR3 spans 15 amino acids. Germline V gives CDR1 SEHNR, CDR2 FQNEAQ (reference sequence).

CDR3 in DNA: TGCGCCAGCAGCCCCCAAAGACAGGGAACTAACTATGGCTACACCTTC. Residues: CASSPQRQGTNYGYTF. The chain links TRBV5-1 to TRBJ1-2; 7 bases line up with TRBD1. The CDR3 loop spans 16 amino acids. Germline trimming cut 4 bases from V and 0 bases from J; bases unmatched to any gene: 9. Germline V lookup: CDR1 SGHRS, CDR2 YFSETQ.

The rearrangement uses TRBV30 and TRBJ2-3, with TRBD2 matching over 11 bases. The germline V gene encodes CDR1 GTSNPN and CDR2 SVGIG (reference sequence). Unmatched junction bases numbered 2, after V lost 5 bases and J lost 4 bases. This CDR3 contains 13 residues. The CDR3 DNA is TGTGCCTGGGGTAGCGGGGGGGCAGATACGCAGTATTTT. It translates to CAWGSGGADTQYF.

This clone was seen once. This chain joins TRBV5-1 and TRBJ2-7; tentative D call: TRBD2 (5 bases). The CDR3 contains 12 residues. The V gene's germline CDR1 is SGHRS and CDR2 YFSETQ. V gave up 0 bases and J gave up 6 bases, with 7 bases separating them. The CDR3 bases are TGCGCCAGCAGCTTGGCGGGGATCGAGCAGTACTTC. Translating it yields CASSLAGIEQYF.

V and J are TRBV28 and TRBJ1-4; D is undetermined. The CDR3 contains 13 residues. Germline V lookup: CDR1 MDHEN, CDR2 SYDVKM. V was cut by 7 bases and J by 8 bases, with 14 bases left in between. The CDR3 nucleotides are TGTGCCAGCAAAATTGGAGTGCGGGAAAAACTGTTTTTT. Translated, it gives CASKIGVREKLFF.